This T cell receptor beta chain came from a study of vaccination and CD4 T cells after COVID-19. For the study at large: The convalescent group had six males, four females, seven Caucasians, two Asians, one multiracial. Sampling after COVID took place at a median of 101 days (range 35 to 161) following diagnosis. Stimulation used overlapping spike peptides from SARS-CoV-2, HCoV-NL63, HCoV-OC43 and HCoV-229E.

At the Johns Hopkins FTIC core, DNA taken from cultured CD4+ T cells was sequenced by way of the Oncomine TCR Beta short-read assay. TCRdb re-derived calls from the PCR reads in MiXCR, one entry per CDR3 protein. The repertoire consists of roughly 12,000 distinct CDR3 sequences, with approximately 47% occurring once and the leading ten covering about 18%. Concerning this clonotype: What it binds is not known.

Treatment here: roughly nine-day PBMC culture with coronavirus spike peptide pools or control peptides (ViraFEST assay). V shed 5 bases and J shed 0 bases, with 13 bases lying between them. There are 14 residues in the CDR3. From germline, CDR1 is DFQATT and CDR2 SNEGSKA (reference sequence). Points from the study as a whole: Reactive clonotype counts went from median around 20 after infection to roughly 40 after vaccination, nonsignificantly.

Input material: cultured CD4+ T cells from blood. The chain employs TRBV20-1 and TRBJ1-1; TRBD1 is a possible D gene (5 bases). This receptor was taken from a human donor with COVID-19. The CDR3 nucleotides are TGCAGTGCTCAAAGGGACTCATTGAACACTGAAGCTTTCTTT. Translating it yields CSAQRDSLNTEAFF.